One and the same sample provided the 27 T cell receptor beta chains below, sequenced in a study of liver allograft versus peripheral blood T cells. The wider study: Recipients' peripheral blood T cell receptor repertoires were compared with those in transplanted livers.

Via MiXCR, TCRdb re-called the reads, giving one row per CDR3 protein. The sample lists thousands of distinct CDR3 sequences; approximately 15% were seen once. These receptors originate from a human patient who had a liver transplant. Some T cells here may be from the graft donor.

In its sample, this clonotype is medium-sized. This sequence joins TRBV18 and TRBJ1-4; D gene ambiguous. Germline V CDR1 and CDR2: KGHSH, LQKENI. V lost 6 bases and J lost 12, with 20 bases in between. The CDR3 runs 14 residues. The chain's CDR3 is CASSLGPISGELFF. Written as DNA, the CDR3 is TGTGCCAGCTCCCTGGGTCCGATATCGGGAGAACTGTTTTTT.

This clonotype was observed at least ten times. This sequence joins TRBV3-1 and TRBJ1-3, with D possibly TRBD1 on 5 matching bases. The CDR3 spans 15 residues. Trimming left V 0 bases short and J 2 bases short, with 8 bases between. The germline CDR1 and CDR2 sequences are LGHDT and YNNKEL (reference sequence). CDR3 DNA: TGTGCCAGCAGCCAAGACCCGGGGGCTGGAAACACCATATATTTT. Residues: CASSQDPGAGNTIYF.

This sequence joins TRBV30 and TRBJ2-7; 11 bases agree with TRBD1. Germline CDR1 reads GTSNPN; CDR2 reads SVGIG (reference sequence). V was pared by 1 base and J by 2 bases, with 1 base of the junction left unmatched. The CDR3 covers 14 residues. DNA of the CDR3: TGTGCCTGGAGTGCGGGACAGGGGGCCTACGAGCAGTACTTC. Its translation: CAWSAGQGAYEQYF.

By share of the sample, this clonotype is medium-sized. The chain employs TRBV18 and TRBJ1-1; D remains unclear. The V gene lost 7 bases and the J gene lost 3 bases, with 15 bases spanning the gap. CDR3 length: 14 residues. The germline gives CDR1 KGHSH, CDR2 LQKENI. DNA of the CDR3: TGTGCCAGCTATGTGGGAGGCGCGGACACTGAAGCTTTCTTT. It yields the protein CASYVGGADTEAFF.

A few counts support this clonotype. The chain carries TRBV3-2 and TRBJ2-7; the table assigns TRBD1, which was not confirmed against the DNA. TRBV3-2 is an annotated pseudogene. The CDR3 is 17 residues long. The CDR3 coding sequence is TGTGCCAGCAACCCCCCCCCCCCACAGGGGATCGCCTACGAGCAGTACTTC. Translation: CASNPPPPQGIAYEQYF.

This clonotype was found a few times. This rearrangement joins TRBV9 to TRBJ1-6, with unresolved D. The CDR3 totals 19 residues. V was trimmed by 1 base and J by 0 bases, leaving 17 bases between them. Per germline, CDR1 SGDLS and CDR2 YYNGEE. The CDR3 region is CASSVRADSFNSYNSPLHF. The CDR3 nucleotides are TGTGCCAGCAGCGTACGTGCAGACTCATTTAACTCCTATAATTCACCCCTCCACTTT.

This chain's CDR3 is CASSQEGQLFYGYTF. CDR3 nucleotides: TGTGCCAGCAGCCAAGAGGGACAATTGTTCTATGGCTACACCTTC. J is TRBJ1-2 and V is TRBV3-1; tentatively, D is TRBD1 (6 bases). The CDR3 is made up of 15 amino acids. Per germline, CDR1 LGHDT and CDR2 YNNKEL (reference sequence). V lost 0 bases and J 4 bases, leaving 12 bases between the germline ends.

V gene TRBV20-1 combines with J gene TRBJ2-7, with TRBD1 matching 8 bases. The CDR3 covers 15 residues. Germline trimming cut 0 bases from V and 3 bases from J; bases unmatched to any gene: 7. Germline V gene lookup returns CDR1 DFQATT and CDR2 SNEGSKA (reference sequence). CDR3 residues: CSARDSLGQDYEQYF. Here the CDR3 DNA reads TGCAGTGCTAGAGATAGTCTGGGACAGGACTACGAGCAGTACTTC.

This chain uses TRBV7-9 with TRBJ1-5; no clear D. The germline V gene has CDR1 SEHNR and CDR2 FQNEAQ (reference sequence). With 5 bases removed from V and 6 bases from J, the gap between germline ends came to 8 bases. The CDR3 has 12 amino acids. The CDR3 loop reads CASSRGSQPQHF. The CDR3 region has the DNA TGTGCCAGCAGCAGAGGGAGTCAGCCCCAGCATTTT.

In its sample, this clonotype was seen many times. The chain carries TRBV18 and TRBJ2-3, with TRBD2 as a possible D gene (6 bases). The germline V gene has CDR1 KGHSH and CDR2 LQKENI. V lost 6 bases, J lost 4 bases, and 11 bases lay in between. The CDR3 is 13 amino acids. The CDR3 region is CASSRDPADTQYF. The CDR3 nucleotides read TGTGCCAGCTCGCGGGACCCGGCAGATACGCAGTATTTT.

In its sample, this clonotype is medium-sized (0.01 to 0.1%). The J gene is TRBJ1-1, the V gene TRBV6-6, with TRBD1 matching 9 bases. The CDR3 covers 15 residues. CDR1 is MNHNY, CDR2 SVGAGI, per germline (reference sequence). Unmatched junction bases numbered 6, after V lost 5 bases and J lost 2 bases. CDR3 sequence: CASSIETGGNTEAFF. The DNA for the CDR3 is TGTGCCAGCAGTATCGAGACAGGGGGTAACACTGAAGCTTTCTTT.

The CDR3 spells CSATTRAYEQYF. The CDR3 bases are TGCAGTGCCACGACTAGAGCTTACGAGCAGTACTTC. The J gene is TRBJ2-7, the V gene TRBV20-1, with a weak D call TRBD2 (6 bases). Germline lookup yields CDR1 DFQATT and CDR2 SNEGSKA (reference sequence). CDR3 length equals 12 residues. Deletions cut 6 bases from V and 4 bases from J, with 13 bases between.

This chain joins TRBV20-1 and TRBJ1-2, with 9 bases that match TRBD1. Germline lookup yields CDR1 DFQATT and CDR2 SNEGSKA (reference sequence). This CDR3 region has 13 residues. The J segment lost 6 bases and the V segment lost 1 base, leaving 3 bases of the junction unmatched. CDR3 region: CSARAWTGDGYTF. CDR3 nucleotides: TGCAGTGCTAGAGCCTGGACAGGGGATGGCTACACCTTC.

J is TRBJ1-2 and V is TRBV30, with D hard to call. This CDR3 has 11 residues. Per germline, CDR1 GTSNPN and CDR2 SVGIG (reference sequence). The V gene lost 3 bases and the J gene lost 4 bases, with 6 bases spanning the gap. The CDR3 here is CAWSLGYGYTF. CDR3 coding DNA: TGTGCCTGGAGCTTAGGCTATGGCTACACCTTC.

V is TRBV6-5 and J is TRBJ1-6; 10 bases map to TRBD1. V trimming: 5 bases; J trimming: 10 bases; junction bases outside the gene matches: 8. This CDR3 is built from 15 residues. In germline, CDR1 is MNHEY, CDR2 SVGAGI. In DNA, the CDR3 is TGTGCCAGCAGTACACGGGGACAGGGGCGGTCACCCCTCCACTTT. Translated, it gives CASSTRGQGRSPLHF.

In its sample, this clonotype ranks as medium-sized (0.01 to 0.1%). The CDR3 DNA sequence: TGTGCCAGCAGCGTAGCACCGGGCTACGAGCAGTACTTC. Translating it yields CASSVAPGYEQYF. This rearrangement joins TRBV9 to TRBJ2-7, with D uncertain. V gave up 0 bases and J gave up 3 bases, with 7 bases separating them. The germline V gene has CDR1 SGDLS and CDR2 YYNGEE. The CDR3 is made up of 13 amino acids. Variable domain in full (rest from reference TRBV9 and TRBJ2-7): DSGVTQTPKHLITATGQRVTLRCSPRSGDLSVYWYQQSLDQGLQFLIQYYNGEERAKGNILERFSAQQFPDLHSELNLSSLELGDSALYFCASSVAPGYEQYFGPGTRLTVT.

This clonotype was observed many times. This rearrangement joins TRBV11-2 to TRBJ1-1; no definite D call. Germline V gene sequence: CDR1 SGHAT, CDR2 FQNNGV. This CDR3 region has 16 residues. Trimming shortened V by 1 base and J by 4 bases, and 16 bases separated the two germline ends. The DNA for the CDR3 is TGTGCCAGCAGCTTAGTGGGTGGGTCTATCCCCACTGAAGCTTTCTTT. Translated, it gives CASSLVGGSIPTEAFF.

The J gene is TRBJ2-7, the V gene TRBV12-3 or TRBV12-4; D uncertain. V dropped 7 bases and J dropped 4 bases, with 8 bases sitting between them. The CDR3 is 11 residues long. The CDR3 protein is CASTRGYEQYF. Here the CDR3 DNA reads TGTGCCAGCACCAGAGGTTACGAGCAGTACTTC.

This clonotype showed up just a few times. The chain has TRBV19 and TRBJ2-3; the D is unclear. This CDR3 spans 14 amino acids. CDR1 LNHDA and CDR2 SQIVND come from the germline V gene (reference sequence). The V gene lost 5 bases and the J gene lost 0 bases, with 9 bases spanning the gap. Written as DNA, the CDR3 is TGTGCCAGTAGTGTGACGGCTAGCACAGATACGCAGTATTTT. It encodes CASSVTASTDTQYF.

In this sample, this clonotype is medium-sized. The chain joins TRBV6-5 to TRBJ1-2; TRBD1 agrees at 7 bases. V trimming: 5 bases; J trimming: 5 bases; junction bases outside the gene matches: 5. The germline V gene encodes CDR1 MNHEY and CDR2 SVGAGI. This CDR3 is 13 amino acids long. The DNA for the CDR3 is TGTGCCAGCAGTCCCGACAGGGATTATGGCTACACCTTC. It specifies CASSPDRDYGYTF.

Ten or more counts support this clonotype. The chain links TRBV11-2 to TRBJ2-3; possibly TRBD1 or TRBD2 for D (5 bases each). V was trimmed by 4 bases and J by 2 bases, leaving 13 bases between them. Germline V gene lookup returns CDR1 SGHAT and CDR2 FQNNGV. The CDR3 loop spans 15 amino acids. The CDR3 loop reads CASSSPGDPTDTQYF. The CDR3, as DNA: TGTGCCAGCAGCTCCCCCGGGGACCCCACAGATACGCAGTATTTT.

This clonotype was counted ten times or more. The chain employs TRBV25-1 and TRBJ1-6; 9 bases align to TRBD1. The CDR3 sequence is 16 residues long. The germline CDR1 and CDR2 sequences are MGHDK and SYGVNS. Trimming cost V 4 bases and J 8 bases; bases outside gene matches: 9. The CDR3 DNA is TGTGCCAGCAGTGTCTCGGGGACAGGGTACTATTCACCCCTCCACTTT. The encoded protein is CASSVSGTGYYSPLHF. The variable domain in full, with the rest retrieved from reference TRBV25-1 and TRBJ1-6, is EADIYQTPRYLVIGTGKKITLECSQTMGHDKMYWYQQDPGMELHLIHYSYGVNSTEKGDLSSESTVSRIRTEHFPLTLESARPSHTSQYLCASSVSGTGYYSPLHFGNGTRLTVT.

This clonotype counts as large. This chain connects TRBV29-1 to TRBJ1-2; a weak D match, TRBD1 (6 bases). V was shortened by 7 bases and J by 6 bases, with 21 bases between the two germline ends. CDR3 size: 14 residues. Germline values: CDR1 SQVTM, CDR2 ANQGSEA. The CDR3 region has the DNA TGCAGCGCCGACAGGCCGGGTACTATCGATGGCTACACCTTC. Protein: CSADRPGTIDGYTF. The variable domain in full, completed from reference TRBV29-1 and TRBJ1-2, reads SAVISQKPSRDICQRGTSLTIQCQVDSQVTMMFWYRQQPGQSLTLIATANQGSEATYESGFVIDKFPISRPNLTFSTLTVSNMSPEDSSIYLCSADRPGTIDGYTFGSGTRLTVV.

Points on this clonotype: A far bigger clonotype differs at one base, so this is likely a read error. This rearrangement joins TRBV6-2 or TRBV6-3 to TRBJ1-2; 8 nucleotides line up with TRBD1. Germline CDR1 and CDR2: MNHEY and SVGEGT. The CDR3 runs to 14 residues. Here the CDR3 reads CACSYSGQDYGYTF. The CDR3 nucleotides are TGTGCCTGCAGTTACTCGGGACAGGACTATGGCTACACCTTC.

By share, this clonotype ranks as medium-sized (0.01 to 0.1%). The rearrangement links TRBV19 to TRBJ1-1; TRBD1 agrees at 9 bases. CDR1 is LNHDA, CDR2 SQIVND, per germline (reference sequence). The CDR3 covers 15 residues. The J segment lost 1 base and the V segment lost 4 bases, leaving 4 bases of the junction unmatched. CDR3 coding DNA: TGTGCCAGTAGTAGGGACAGGGTTACGAACACTGAAGCTTTCTTT. Translated: CASSRDRVTNTEAFF.

Notes on this clonotype: A far bigger clonotype differs at one base, so this is likely a read error. The chain couples TRBV5-6 to TRBJ2-7; D is perhaps TRBD1 (6 bases). The CDR3 is made up of 14 amino acids. CDR1 is SGHDT, CDR2 YYEEEE, per germline. The DNA of the CDR3 is TGTGCCAACAGCCCAAACAGGGAGACCTACGAGCAGTACTTC. Translation gives CANSPNRETYEQYF.

The chain joins TRBV5-4 to TRBJ1-1, with a tentative D call TRBD1 (5 bases). V lost 4 bases and J lost 2, with 18 bases in between. CDR1 and CDR2 from the germline V gene are SGHNT and YYREEE (reference sequence). The CDR3 is 16 residues long. The CDR3 loop reads CASSRGLRPLNTEAFF. In nucleotides, the CDR3 is TGTGCCAGCAGCCGGGGGTTGAGGCCCCTAAACACTGAAGCTTTCTTT.